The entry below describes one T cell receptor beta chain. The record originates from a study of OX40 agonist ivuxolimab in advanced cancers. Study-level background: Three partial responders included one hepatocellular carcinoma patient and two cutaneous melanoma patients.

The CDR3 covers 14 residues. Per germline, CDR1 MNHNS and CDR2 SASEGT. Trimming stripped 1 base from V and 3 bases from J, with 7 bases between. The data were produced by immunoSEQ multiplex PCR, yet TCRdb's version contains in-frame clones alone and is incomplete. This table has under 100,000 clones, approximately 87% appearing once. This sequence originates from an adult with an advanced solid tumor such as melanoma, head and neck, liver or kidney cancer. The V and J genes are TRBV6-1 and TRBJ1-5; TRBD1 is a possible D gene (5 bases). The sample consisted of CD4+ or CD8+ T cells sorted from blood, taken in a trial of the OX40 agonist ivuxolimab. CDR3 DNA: TGTGCCAGCAGTGAAGGACAGAACAATCAGCCCCAGCATTTT. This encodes CASSEGQNNQPQHF.